The rows below give T cell receptor beta chains drawn from one sample of a study of T cells in Graves' hyperthyroidism and ophthalmopathy. MiXCR was run by TCRdb on the multiplex PCR reads, yielding one entry per CDR3 protein. Of 300,000 to 350,000 distinct CDR3 sequences listed, around 20% are singletons. The specimen was blood. The receptors derive from a woman aged 45-60 years with Graves' hyperthyroidism. CDR3s include the opening cysteine and the closing phenylalanine or tryptophan. A D gene is named only where the DNA matches it firmly. The listing skips clone size in some rows; elsewhere it reads once, few, many or a size class.

TRBV2	many	TRBJ2-1	-	TGTGCCAGCAGCGGACACTTCAATGAGCAGTTCTTC	CASSGHFNEQFF
TRBV7-9	few	TRBJ2-7	TRBD1	TGTGCCAGCAGCTTACCTCAGGGGGAAAGGGAGCAGTACTTC	CASSLPQGEREQYF
TRBV3-1	many	TRBJ2-1	TRBD2	TGTGCCAGCAGCCAAGGCGGGGCGGGAGAGGGCAATGAGCAGTTCTTC	CASSQGGAGEGNEQFF
TRBV27	-	TRBJ2-4	-	TGTGCCAGCAGTGCACGGGGGCGTGGCATTCAGTACTTC	CASSARGRGIQYF
TRBV6-1	many	TRBJ1-1	TRBD1	TGTGCCAGCAGTGAAGTTCAGGGGGTCATCAACACTGAAGCTTTCTTT	CASSEVQGVINTEAFF
TRBV10-3	many	TRBJ2-7	TRBD2	TGTGCCATCACGCCTAGCGGAAGCTCCTACGAGCAGTACTTC	CAITPSGSSYEQYF
TRBV7-9	few	TRBJ2-1	-	TGTGCCAGCAGCTTAGAACCCCCTAGGAGGTCCTACAATGAGCAGTTCTTC	CASSLEPPRRSYNEQFF
TRBV24-1	many	TRBJ1-5	-	TGTGCCACCAGTAACCCGGGTCGCAATCAGCCCCAGCATTTT	CATSNPGRNQPQHF
TRBV2	-	TRBJ1-2	TRBD1	TGTGCCAGCAGGGTAGGACAGGGCACCTATGGCTACACCTTC	CASRVGQGTYGYTF
TRBV3-1	-	TRBJ2-1	TRBD2	TGTGCCAGTAAGAATGGACTAGCGGGTCGCAATGAGCAGTTCTTC	CASKNGLAGRNEQFF
TRBV7-3	-	TRBJ2-3	TRBD1	TGTGCCAGCAGGGAAACCGGGACAGGCACAGATACGCAGTATTTT	CASRETGTGTDTQYF
TRBV28	-	TRBJ1-2	TRBD1	TGTGCCAGCAGTTTATTCCCGACAGGGACTAACTATGGCTACACCTTC	CASSLFPTGTNYGYTF
TRBV11-2	few	TRBJ2-5	-	TGTGCCAGCAGCCCTTCTCTTGCAGGGGCGTACTTC	CASSPSLAGAYF
TRBV2	many	TRBJ1-2	-	TGTGCCAGCAGTGAAGAAAGGGGCCATGGCTACACCTTC	CASSEERGHGYTF
TRBV28	-	TRBJ2-2	-	TGTGCCAGCAGTCGCTACAGGGGACTGAACACCGGGGAGCTGTTTTTT	CASSRYRGLNTGELFF
TRBV5-1	many	TRBJ2-5	-	TGCGCCAGCAGCCCAGATGAAGAGACCCAGTACTTC	CASSPDEETQYF
TRBV3-1	many	TRBJ2-5	-	TGTGCCAGCAGCCAATGGGGGATGCAAGAGACCCAGTACTTC	CASSQWGMQETQYF
TRBV30	-	TRBJ1-1	-	TGTGCCTCGGACAAGGGGGGGTACACTGAAGCTTTCTTT	CASDKGGYTEAFF
TRBV14	-	TRBJ2-7	-	TGTGCCAGCAGCCAAGATAGGTCAGGGGTCGGCGAGCAGTACTTC	CASSQDRSGVGEQYF
TRBV7-3	few	TRBJ2-7	-	TGTGCCAGCAGCTTAGCCCCCCGGGACAAGCAGTACTTC	CASSLAPRDKQYF
TRBV27	many	TRBJ1-1	TRBD1	TGTGCCAGCAATCCGCAGGGGGCGGCCACTGAAGCTTTCTTT	CASNPQGAATEAFF
TRBV18	many	TRBJ1-5	-	TGTGCCAGCTCACCAGGGGGAGGGAACAGCAATCAGCCCCAGCATTTT	CASSPGGGNSNQPQHF